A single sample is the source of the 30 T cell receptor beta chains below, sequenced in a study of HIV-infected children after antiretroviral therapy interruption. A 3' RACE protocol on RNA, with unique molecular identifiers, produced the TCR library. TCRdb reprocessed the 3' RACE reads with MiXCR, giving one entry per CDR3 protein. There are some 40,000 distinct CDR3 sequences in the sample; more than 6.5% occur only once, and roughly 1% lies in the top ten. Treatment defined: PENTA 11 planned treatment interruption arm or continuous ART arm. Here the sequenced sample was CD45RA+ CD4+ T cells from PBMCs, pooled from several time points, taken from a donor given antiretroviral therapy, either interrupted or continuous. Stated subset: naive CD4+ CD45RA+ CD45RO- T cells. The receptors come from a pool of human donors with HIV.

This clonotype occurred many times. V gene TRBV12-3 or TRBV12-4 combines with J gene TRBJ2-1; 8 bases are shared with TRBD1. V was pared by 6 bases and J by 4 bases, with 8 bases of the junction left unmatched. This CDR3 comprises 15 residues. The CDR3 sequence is CASSPGQGAYNEQFF. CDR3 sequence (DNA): TGTGCCAGCAGCCCAGGACAGGGTGCGTACAATGAGCAGTTCTTC.

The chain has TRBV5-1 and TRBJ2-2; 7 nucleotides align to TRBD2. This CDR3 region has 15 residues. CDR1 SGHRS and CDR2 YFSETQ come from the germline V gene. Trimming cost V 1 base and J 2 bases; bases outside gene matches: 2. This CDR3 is CASSLRLANTGELFF. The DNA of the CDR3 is TGCGCCAGCAGCTTGAGACTAGCTAACACCGGGGAGCTGTTTTTT.

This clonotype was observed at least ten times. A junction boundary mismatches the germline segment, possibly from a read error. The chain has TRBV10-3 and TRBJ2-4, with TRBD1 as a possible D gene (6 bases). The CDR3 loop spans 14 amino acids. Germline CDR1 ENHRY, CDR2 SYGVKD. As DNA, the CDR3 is TGTGCCAGCGGTGATGCAGGGGATCAAAACACCTTGTACTTT. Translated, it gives CASGDAGDQNTLYF.

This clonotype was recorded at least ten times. CDR3 sequence: CASSLTSPSKGTDTQYF. The CDR3 nucleotides read TGTGCCAGCAGCTTAACGTCCCCTAGCAAGGGCACAGATACGCAGTATTTT. This chain uses TRBV7-3 with TRBJ2-3; a possible D gene is TRBD2 (5 bases). Germline CDR1 and CDR2: SGHTA and FQGTGA. Trimming stripped 0 bases from V and 1 base from J, with 14 bases between. This CDR3 is 17 amino acids long.

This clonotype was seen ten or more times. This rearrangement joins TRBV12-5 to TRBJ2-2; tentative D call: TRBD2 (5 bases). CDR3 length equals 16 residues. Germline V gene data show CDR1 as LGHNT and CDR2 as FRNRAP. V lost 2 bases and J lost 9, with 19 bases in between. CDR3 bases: TGTGCTAGTGGTTTGCCCGGCAGCGGCACTGCCCGGGAGCTGTTTTTT. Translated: CASGLPGSGTARELFF.

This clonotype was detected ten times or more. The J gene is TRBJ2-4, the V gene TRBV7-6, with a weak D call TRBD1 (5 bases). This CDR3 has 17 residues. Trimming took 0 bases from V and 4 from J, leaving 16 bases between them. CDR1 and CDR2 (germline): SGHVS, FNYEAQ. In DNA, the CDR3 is TGTGCCAGCAGCTTAGCGGGGCAGGGTAAAGAGAAAAACATTCAGTACTTC. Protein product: CASSLAGQGKEKNIQYF. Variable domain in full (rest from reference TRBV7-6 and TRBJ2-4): GAGVSQSPRYKVTKRGQDVALRCDPISGHVSLYWYRQALGQGPEFLTYFNYEAQQDKSGLPNDRFSAERPEGSISTLTIQRTEQRDSAMYRCASSLAGQGKEKNIQYFGAGTRLSVL.

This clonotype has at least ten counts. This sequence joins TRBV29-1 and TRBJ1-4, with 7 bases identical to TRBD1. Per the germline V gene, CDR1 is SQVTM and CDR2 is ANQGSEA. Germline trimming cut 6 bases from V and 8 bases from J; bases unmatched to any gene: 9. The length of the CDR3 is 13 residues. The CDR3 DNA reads TGCAGCGTCAGACAGGGAAAGAAGGAAAAACTGTTTTTT. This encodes CSVRQGKKEKLFF. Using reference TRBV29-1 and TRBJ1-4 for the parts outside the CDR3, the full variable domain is SAVISQKPSRDICQRGTSLTIQCQVDSQVTMMFWYRQQPGQSLTLIATANQGSEATYESGFVIDKFPISRPNLTFSTLTVSNMSPEDSSIYLCSVRQGKKEKLFFGSGTQLSVL.

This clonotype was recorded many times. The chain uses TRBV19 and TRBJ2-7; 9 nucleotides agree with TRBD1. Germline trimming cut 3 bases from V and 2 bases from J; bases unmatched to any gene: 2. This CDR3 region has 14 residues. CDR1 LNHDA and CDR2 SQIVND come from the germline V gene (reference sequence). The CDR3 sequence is CASSIRTGAYEQYF. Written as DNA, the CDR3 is TGTGCCAGTAGTATCCGGACAGGGGCCTACGAGCAGTACTTC.

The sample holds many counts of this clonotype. The CDR3 loop reads CATSDPPEAFF. CDR3 in DNA: TGTGCCACCAGTGACCCGCCTGAAGCTTTCTTT. The J gene is TRBJ1-1, the V gene TRBV24-1; D ambiguous. The germline gives CDR1 KGHDR, CDR2 SFDVKD. Trimming cost V 4 bases and J 6 bases, with 5 bases left between them. The CDR3 totals 11 residues.

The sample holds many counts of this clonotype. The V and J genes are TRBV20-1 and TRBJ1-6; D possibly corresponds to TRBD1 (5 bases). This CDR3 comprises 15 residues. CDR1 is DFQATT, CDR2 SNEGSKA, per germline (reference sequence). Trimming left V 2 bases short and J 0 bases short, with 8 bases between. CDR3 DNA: TGCAGTGCTAGATCAGGGAGCTCCTATAATTCACCCCTCCACTTT. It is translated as CSARSGSSYNSPLHF.

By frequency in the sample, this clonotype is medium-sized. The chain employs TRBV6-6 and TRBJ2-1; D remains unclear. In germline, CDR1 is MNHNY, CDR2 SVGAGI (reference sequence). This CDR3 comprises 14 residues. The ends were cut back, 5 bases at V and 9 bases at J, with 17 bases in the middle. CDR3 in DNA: TGTGCCAGCAGTGATGCACCTGGGGATGCTGAGCAGTTCTTC. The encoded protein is CASSDAPGDAEQFF.

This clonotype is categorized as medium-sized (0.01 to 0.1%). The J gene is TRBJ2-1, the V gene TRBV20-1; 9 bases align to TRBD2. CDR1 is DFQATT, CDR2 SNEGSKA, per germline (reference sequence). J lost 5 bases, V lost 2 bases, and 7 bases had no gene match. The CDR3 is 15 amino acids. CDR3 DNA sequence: TGCAGTGCTAGAAGCAGGCGACTAGCGGACAATGAGCAGTTCTTC. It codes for CSARSRRLADNEQFF.

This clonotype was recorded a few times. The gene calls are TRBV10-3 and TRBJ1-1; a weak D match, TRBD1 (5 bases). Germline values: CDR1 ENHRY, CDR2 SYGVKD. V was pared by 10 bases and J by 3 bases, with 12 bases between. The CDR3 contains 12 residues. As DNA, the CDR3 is TGTGCCACCGGGGGTAGGGACACTGAAGCTTTCTTT. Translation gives CATGGRDTEAFF.

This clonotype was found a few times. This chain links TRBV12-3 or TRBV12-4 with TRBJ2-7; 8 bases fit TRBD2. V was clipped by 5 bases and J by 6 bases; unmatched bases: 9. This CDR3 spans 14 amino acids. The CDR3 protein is CASSTSSGGSEQYF. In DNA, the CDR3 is TGTGCCAGCAGTACATCCAGCGGGGGCTCCGAGCAGTACTTC.

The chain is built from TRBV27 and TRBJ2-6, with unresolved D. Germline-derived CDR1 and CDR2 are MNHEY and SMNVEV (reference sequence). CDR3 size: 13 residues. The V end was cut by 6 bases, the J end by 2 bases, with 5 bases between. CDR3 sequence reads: CASRNTGANVLTF. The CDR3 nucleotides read TGTGCCAGCAGAAATACTGGGGCCAACGTCCTGACTTTC.

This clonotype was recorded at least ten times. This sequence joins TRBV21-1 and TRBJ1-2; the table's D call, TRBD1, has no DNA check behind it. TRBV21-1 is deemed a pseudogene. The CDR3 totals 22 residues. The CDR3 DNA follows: TGTGCCAGCAGCACCATAACTCGCAGGGGATCTCCAGGGGCTACGGAAAACTATGGCTACACCTTC. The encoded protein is CASSTITRRGSPGATENYGYTF.

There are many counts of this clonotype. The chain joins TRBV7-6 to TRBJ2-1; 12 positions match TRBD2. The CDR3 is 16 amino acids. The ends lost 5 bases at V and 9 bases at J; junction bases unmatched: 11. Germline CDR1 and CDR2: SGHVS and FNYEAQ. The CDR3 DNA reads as TGTGCCAGCAGCCCGGCTAGCGGGAGGGCAGGCCCTGAGCAGTTCTTC. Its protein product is CASSPASGRAGPEQFF.

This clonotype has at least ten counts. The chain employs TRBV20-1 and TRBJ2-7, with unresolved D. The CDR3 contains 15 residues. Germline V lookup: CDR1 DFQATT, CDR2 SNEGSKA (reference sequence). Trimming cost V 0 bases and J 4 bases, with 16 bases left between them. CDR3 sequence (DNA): TGCAGTGCTAGAGATCCCCGCCAACCTGAATACGAGCAGTACTTC. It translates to CSARDPRQPEYEQYF.

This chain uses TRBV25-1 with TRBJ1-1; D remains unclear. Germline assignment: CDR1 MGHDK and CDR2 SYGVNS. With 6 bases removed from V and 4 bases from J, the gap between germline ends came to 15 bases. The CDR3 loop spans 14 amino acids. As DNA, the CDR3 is TGTGCCAGCAGAAAAAGGATTGGAGCCACTGAAGCTTTCTTT. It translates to CASRKRIGATEAFF. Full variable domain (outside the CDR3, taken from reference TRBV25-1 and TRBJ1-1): EADIYQTPRYLVIGTGKKITLECSQTMGHDKMYWYQQDPGMELHLIHYSYGVNSTEKGDLSSESTVSRIRTEHFPLTLESARPSHTSQYLCASRKRIGATEAFFGQGTRLTVV.

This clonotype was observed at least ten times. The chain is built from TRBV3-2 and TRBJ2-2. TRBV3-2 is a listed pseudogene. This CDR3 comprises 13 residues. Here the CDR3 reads CASSQQDTGELFF. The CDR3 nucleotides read TGTGCCAGCAGCCAACAGGACACCGGGGAGCTGTTTTTT.

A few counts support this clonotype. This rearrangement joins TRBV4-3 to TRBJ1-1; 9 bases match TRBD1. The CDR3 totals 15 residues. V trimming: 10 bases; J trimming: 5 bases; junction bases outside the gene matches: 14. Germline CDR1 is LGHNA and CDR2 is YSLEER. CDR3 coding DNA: TGCGCCAACAGTTCAATACAGGGGGCGCATACTGAAGCTTTCTTT. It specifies CANSSIQGAHTEAFF.

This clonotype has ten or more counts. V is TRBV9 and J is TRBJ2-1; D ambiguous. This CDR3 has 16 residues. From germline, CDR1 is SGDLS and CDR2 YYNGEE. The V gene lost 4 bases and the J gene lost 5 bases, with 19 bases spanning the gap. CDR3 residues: CASSFRTKGNHNEQFF. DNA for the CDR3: TGTGCCAGCAGCTTTCGGACCAAAGGGAATCACAATGAGCAGTTCTTC.

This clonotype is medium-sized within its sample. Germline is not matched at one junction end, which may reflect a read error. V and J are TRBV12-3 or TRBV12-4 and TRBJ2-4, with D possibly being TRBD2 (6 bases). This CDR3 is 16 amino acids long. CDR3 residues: CASSWDWGRSQNTLYF. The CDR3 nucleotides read TGTGCCAGCAGTTGGGACTGGGGACGGAGTCAAAACACCTTGTACTTT.

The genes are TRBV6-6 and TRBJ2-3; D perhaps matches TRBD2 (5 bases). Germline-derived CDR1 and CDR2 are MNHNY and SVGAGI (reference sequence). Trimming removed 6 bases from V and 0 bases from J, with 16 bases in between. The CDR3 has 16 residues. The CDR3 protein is CASSPRGLSSTDTQYF. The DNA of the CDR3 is TGTGCCAGCAGCCCCAGAGGGCTATCTAGCACAGATACGCAGTATTTT.

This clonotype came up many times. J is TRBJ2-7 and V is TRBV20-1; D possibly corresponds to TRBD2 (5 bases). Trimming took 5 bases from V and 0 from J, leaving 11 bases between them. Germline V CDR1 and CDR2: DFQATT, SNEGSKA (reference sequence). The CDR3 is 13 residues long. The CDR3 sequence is CSARTEFSYEQYF. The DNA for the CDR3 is TGCAGTGCTCGGACTGAATTCTCCTACGAGCAGTACTTC.

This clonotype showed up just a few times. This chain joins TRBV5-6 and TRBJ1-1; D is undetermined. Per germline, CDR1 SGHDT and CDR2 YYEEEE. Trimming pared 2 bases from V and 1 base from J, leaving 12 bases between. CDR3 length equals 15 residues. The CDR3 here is CASSLGPGSNTEAFF. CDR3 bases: TGTGCCAGCAGCTTAGGACCGGGGTCGAACACTGAAGCTTTCTTT. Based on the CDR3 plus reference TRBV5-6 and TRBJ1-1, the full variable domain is DAGVTQSPTHLIKTRGQQVTLRCSPKSGHDTVSWYQQALGQGPQFIFQYYEEEERQRGNFPDRFSGHQFPNYSSELNVNALLLGDSALYLCASSLGPGSNTEAFFGQGTRLTVV.

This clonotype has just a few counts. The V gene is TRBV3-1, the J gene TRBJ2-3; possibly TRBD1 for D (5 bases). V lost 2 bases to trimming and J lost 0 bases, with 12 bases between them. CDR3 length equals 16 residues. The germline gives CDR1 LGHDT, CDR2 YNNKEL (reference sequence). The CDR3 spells CASSQTRQSSTDTQYF. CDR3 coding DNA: TGTGCCAGCAGCCAAACCAGACAGAGCAGCACAGATACGCAGTATTTT.

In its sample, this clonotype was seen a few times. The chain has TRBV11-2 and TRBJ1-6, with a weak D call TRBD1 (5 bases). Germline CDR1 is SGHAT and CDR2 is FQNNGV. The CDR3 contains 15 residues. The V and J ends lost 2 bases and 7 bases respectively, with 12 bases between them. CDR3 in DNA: TGTGCCAGCAGCTTACGGGGGACGATAAATTCACCCCTCCACTTT. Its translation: CASSLRGTINSPLHF.

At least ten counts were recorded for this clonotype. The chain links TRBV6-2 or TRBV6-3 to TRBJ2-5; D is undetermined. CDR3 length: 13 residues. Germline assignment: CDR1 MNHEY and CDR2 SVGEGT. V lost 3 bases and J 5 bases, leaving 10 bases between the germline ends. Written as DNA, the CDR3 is TGTGCCAGCAGTTATCAAGCAATCGAGACCCAGTACTTC. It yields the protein CASSYQAIETQYF.

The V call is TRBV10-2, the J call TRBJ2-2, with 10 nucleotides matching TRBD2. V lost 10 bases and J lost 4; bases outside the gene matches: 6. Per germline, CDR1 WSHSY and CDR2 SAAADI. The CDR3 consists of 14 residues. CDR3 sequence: CATGTSEGTGELFF. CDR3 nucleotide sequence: TGCGCCACCGGGACTAGCGAAGGCACCGGGGAGCTGTTTTTT.